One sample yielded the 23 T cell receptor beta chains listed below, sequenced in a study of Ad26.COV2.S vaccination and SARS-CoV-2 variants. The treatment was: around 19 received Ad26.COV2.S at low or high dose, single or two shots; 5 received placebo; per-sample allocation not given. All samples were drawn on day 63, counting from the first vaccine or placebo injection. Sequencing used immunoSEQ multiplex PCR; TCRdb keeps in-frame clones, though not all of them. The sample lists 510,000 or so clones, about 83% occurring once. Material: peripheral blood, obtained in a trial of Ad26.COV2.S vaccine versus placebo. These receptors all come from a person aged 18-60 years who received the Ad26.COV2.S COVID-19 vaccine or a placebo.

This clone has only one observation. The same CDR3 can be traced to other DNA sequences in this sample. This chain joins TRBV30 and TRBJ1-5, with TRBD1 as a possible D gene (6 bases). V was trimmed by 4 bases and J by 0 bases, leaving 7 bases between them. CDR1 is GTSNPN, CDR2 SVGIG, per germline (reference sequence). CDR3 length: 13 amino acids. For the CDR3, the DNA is TGTGCCTGGACCAGGGGTAGCAATCAGCCCCAGCATTTT. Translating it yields CAWTRGSNQPQHF. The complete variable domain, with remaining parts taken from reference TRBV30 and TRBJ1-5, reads SQTIHQWPATLVQPVGSPLSLECTVEGTSNPNLYWYRQAAGRGLQLLFYSVGIGQISSEVPQNLSASRPQDRQFILSSKKLLLSDSGFYLCAWTRGSNQPQHFGDGTRLSIL.

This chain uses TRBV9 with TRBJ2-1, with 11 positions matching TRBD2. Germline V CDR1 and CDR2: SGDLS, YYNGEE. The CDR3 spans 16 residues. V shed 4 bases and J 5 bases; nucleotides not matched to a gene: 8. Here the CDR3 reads CASSTLAGGENNEQFF. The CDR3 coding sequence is TGTGCCAGCAGCACCTTAGCGGGAGGGGAAAACAATGAGCAGTTCTTC.

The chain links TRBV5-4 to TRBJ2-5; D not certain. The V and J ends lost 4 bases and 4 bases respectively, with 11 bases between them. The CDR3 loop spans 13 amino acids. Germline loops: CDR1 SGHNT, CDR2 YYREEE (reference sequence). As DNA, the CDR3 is TGTGCCAGCAGCAAGGACCATTTAGAGACCCAGTACTTC. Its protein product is CASSKDHLETQYF.

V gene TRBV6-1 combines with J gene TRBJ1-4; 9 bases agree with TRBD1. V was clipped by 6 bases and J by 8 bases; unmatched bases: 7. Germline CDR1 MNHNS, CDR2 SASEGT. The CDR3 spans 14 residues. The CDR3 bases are TGTGCCAGCAGACCGGACAGGGGTAACGAAAAACTGTTTTTT. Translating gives CASRPDRGNEKLFF.

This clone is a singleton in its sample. The DNA of the CDR3 is TGTGCCAGCAGTTACCAGAACCCAAACATTCAGTACTTC. Protein: CASSYQNPNIQYF. The chain is built from TRBV6-2 or TRBV6-3 and TRBJ2-4; D not certain. V was clipped by 2 bases and J by 6 bases, with 8 bases between them. Germline CDR1 and CDR2: MNHEY and SVGEGT. There are 13 residues in the CDR3.

CDR3 DNA sequence: TGTGCCAGCAGTGAATCGTTAGCCGGACCCCACTCCGGAAAACTGTTTTTT. It codes for CASSESLAGPHSGKLFF. The rearrangement uses TRBV25-1 and TRBJ1-4; D remains unclear. The CDR3 totals 17 residues. V lost 1 base and J 10 bases, leaving 22 bases between the germline ends. Germline CDR1 is MGHDK and CDR2 is SYGVNS.

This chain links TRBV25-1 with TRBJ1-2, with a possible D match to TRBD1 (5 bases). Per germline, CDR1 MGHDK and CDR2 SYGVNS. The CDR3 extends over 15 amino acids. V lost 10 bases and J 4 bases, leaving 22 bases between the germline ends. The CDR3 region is CATSWFGGQGYGYTF. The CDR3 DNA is TGTGCCACCAGCTGGTTCGGAGGGCAGGGCTATGGCTACACCTTC.

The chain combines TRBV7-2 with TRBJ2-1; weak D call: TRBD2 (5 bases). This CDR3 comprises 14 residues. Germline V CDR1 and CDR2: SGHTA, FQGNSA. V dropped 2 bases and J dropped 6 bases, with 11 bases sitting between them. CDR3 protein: CASSLNGVSNEQFF. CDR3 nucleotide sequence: TGTGCCAGCAGCTTAAACGGGGTTAGCAATGAGCAGTTCTTC.

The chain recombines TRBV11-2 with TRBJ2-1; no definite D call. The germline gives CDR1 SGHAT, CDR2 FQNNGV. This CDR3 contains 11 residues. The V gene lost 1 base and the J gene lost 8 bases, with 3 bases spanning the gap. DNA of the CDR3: TGTGCCAGCAGCTTAGTCGATGAGCAGTTCTTC. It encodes CASSLVDEQFF.

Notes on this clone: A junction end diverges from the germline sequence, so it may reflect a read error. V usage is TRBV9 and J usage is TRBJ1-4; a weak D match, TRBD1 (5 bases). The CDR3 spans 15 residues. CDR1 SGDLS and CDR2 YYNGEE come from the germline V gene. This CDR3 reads CARSAAAGGVEKLFF. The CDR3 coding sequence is TGTGCCCGCAGCGCCGCCGCGGGGGGGGTGGAGAAACTGTTTTTT.

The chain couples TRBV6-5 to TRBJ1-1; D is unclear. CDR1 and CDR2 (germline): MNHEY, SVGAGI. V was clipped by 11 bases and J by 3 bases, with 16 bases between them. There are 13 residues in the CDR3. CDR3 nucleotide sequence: TGTGCCTCGTACAACGAATTGTACACTGAAGCTTTCTTT. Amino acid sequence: CASYNELYTEAFF.

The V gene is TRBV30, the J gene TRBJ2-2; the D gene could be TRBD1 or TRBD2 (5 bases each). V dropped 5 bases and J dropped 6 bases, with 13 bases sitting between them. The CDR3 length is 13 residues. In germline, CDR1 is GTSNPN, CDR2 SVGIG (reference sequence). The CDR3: CAWSISGPGELFF. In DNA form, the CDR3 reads TGTGCCTGGTCCATTTCGGGACCCGGGGAGCTGTTTTTT.

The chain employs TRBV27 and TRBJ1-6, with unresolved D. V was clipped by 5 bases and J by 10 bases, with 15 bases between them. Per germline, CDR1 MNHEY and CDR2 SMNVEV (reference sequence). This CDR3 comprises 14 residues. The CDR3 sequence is CASSRGREGSPLHF. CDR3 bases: TGTGCCAGCAGTCGTGGACGAGAGGGCTCACCCCTCCACTTT.

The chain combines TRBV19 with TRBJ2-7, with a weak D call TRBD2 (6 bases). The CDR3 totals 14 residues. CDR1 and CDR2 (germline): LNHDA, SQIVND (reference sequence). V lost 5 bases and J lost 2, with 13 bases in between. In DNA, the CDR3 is TGTGCCAGTAGTTCCGGGGGAGTTCCCTACGAGCAGTACTTC. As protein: CASSSGGVPYEQYF.

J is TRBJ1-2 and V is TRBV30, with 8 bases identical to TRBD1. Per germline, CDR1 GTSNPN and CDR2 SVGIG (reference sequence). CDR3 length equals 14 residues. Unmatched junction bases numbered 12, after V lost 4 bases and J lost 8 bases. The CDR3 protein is CAWTPQGAFYGYTF. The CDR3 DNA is TGTGCCTGGACCCCGCAGGGGGCTTTCTACGGCTACACCTTC.

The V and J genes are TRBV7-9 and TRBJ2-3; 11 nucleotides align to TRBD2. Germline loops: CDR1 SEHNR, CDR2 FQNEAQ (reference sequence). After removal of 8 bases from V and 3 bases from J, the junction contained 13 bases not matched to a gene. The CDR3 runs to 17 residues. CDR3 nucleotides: TGTGCCAGCGCACCGGGACTAGCGGTACTTTTGACAGATACGCAGTATTTT. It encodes CASAPGLAVLLTDTQYF.

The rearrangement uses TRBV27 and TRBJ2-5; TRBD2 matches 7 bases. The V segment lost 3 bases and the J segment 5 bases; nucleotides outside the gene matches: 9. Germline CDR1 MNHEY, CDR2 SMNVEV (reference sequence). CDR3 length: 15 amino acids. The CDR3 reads CASSFNGRALETQYF. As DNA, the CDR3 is TGTGCCAGCAGTTTCAATGGGAGGGCATTGGAGACCCAGTACTTC.

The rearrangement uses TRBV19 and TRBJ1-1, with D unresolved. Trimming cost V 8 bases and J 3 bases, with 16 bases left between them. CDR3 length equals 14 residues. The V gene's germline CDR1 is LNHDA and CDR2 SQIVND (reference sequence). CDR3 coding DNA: TGTGCCAGTCACTCCCCAGGAGACCACACTGAAGCTTTCTTT. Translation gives CASHSPGDHTEAFF.

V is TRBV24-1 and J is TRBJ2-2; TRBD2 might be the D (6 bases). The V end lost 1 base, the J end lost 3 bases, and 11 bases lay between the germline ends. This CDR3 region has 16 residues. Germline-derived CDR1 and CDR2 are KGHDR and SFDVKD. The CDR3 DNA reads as TGTGCCACCAGTGATTTCGGGGGACGAGACACCGGGGAGCTGTTTTTT. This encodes CATSDFGGRDTGELFF.

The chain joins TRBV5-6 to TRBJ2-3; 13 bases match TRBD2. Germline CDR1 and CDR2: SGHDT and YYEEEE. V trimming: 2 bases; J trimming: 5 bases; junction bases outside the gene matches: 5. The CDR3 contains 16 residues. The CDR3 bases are TGTGCCAGCAGCTTATGGACTAGCGGGAGAATAGATACGCAGTATTTT. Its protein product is CASSLWTSGRIDTQYF.

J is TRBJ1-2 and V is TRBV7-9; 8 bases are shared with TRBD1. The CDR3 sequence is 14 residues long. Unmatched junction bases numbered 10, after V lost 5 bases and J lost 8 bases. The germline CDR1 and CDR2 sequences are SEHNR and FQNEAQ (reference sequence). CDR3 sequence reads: CASSLTGGEEGYTF. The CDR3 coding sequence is TGTGCCAGCAGCCTCACAGGGGGAGAAGAGGGCTACACCTTC.

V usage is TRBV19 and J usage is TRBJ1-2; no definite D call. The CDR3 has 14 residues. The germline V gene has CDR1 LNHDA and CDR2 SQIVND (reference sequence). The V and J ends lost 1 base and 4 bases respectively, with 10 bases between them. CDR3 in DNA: TGTGCCAGTAGTATAGTTGCAGAGACCTATGGCTACACCTTC. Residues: CASSIVAETYGYTF. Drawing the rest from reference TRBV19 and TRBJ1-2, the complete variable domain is DGGITQSPKYLFRKEGQNVTLSCEQNLNHDAMYWYRQDPGQGLRLIYYSQIVNDFQKGDIAEGYSVSREKKESFPLTVTSAQKNPTAFYLCASSIVAETYGYTFGSGTRLTVV.

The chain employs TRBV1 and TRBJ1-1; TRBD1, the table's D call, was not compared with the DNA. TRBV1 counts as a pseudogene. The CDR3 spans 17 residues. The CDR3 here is CTSSQDTWGRDNTEAFF. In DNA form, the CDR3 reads TGCACCAGCAGCCAAGATACTTGGGGCAGGGATAACACTGAAGCTTTCTTT.